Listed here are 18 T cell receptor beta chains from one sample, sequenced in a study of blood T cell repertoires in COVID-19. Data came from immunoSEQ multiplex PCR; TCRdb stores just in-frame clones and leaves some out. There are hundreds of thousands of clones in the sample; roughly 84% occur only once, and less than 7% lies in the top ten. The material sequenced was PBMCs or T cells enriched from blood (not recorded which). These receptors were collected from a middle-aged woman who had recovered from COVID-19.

Written as DNA, the CDR3 is TGTGCCAGCAGTGTGGACAGGGCGAACACTGAAGCTTTCTTT. Protein product: CASSVDRANTEAFF. The chain couples TRBV27 to TRBJ1-1; the match to TRBD1 covers 8 bases. Germline V gene data show CDR1 as MNHEY and CDR2 as SMNVEV (reference sequence). The CDR3 runs to 14 residues. Trimming cost V 5 bases and J 1 base; bases outside gene matches: 3.

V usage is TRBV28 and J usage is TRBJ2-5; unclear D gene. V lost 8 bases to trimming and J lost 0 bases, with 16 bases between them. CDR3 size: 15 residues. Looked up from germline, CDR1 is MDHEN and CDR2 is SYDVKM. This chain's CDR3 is CASANSDRDQETQYF. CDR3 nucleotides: TGTGCCAGCGCCAATTCCGACCGGGACCAAGAGACCCAGTACTTC. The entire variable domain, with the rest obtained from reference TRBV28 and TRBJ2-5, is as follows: DVKVTQSSRYLVKRTGEKVFLECVQDMDHENMFWYRQDPGLGLRLIYFSYDVKMKEKGDIPEGYSVSREKKERFSLILESASTNQTSMYLCASANSDRDQETQYFGPGTRLLVL.

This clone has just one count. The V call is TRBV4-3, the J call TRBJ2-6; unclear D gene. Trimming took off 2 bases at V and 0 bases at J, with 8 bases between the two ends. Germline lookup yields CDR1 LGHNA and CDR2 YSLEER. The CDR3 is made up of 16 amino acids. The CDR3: CASSQLRFSGANVLTF. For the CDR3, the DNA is TGCGCCAGCAGCCAACTGCGTTTCTCTGGGGCCAACGTCCTGACTTTC.

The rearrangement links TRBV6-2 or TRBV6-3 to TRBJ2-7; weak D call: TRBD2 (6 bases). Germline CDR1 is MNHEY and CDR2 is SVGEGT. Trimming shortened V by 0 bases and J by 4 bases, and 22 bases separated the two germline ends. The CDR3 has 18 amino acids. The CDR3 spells CASSYSRRGRDGAYEQYV. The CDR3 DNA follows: TGTGCCAGCAGTTACTCGAGGCGGGGACGGGACGGAGCTTACGAGCAGTACGTC.

The chain's CDR3 is CASSSSGGETQYF. The CDR3 DNA reads TGTGCCAGCTCATCATCAGGGGGGGAGACCCAGTACTTC. This chain uses TRBV18 with TRBJ2-5; D possibly corresponds to TRBD1 (7 bases). The CDR3 is 13 amino acids. The germline gives CDR1 KGHSH, CDR2 LQKENI. Trimming cost V 5 bases and J 5 bases, with 12 bases left between them.

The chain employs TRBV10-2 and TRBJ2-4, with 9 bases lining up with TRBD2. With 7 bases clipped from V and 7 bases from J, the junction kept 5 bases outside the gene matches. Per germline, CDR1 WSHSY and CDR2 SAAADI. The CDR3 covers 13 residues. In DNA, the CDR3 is TGCGCCAGCACGACGAGCGGGAGGAACATTCAGTACTTC. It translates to CASTTSGRNIQYF.

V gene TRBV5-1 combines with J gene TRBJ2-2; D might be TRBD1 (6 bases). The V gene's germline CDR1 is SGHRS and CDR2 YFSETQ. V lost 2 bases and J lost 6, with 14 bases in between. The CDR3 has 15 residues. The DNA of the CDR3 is TGCGCCAGCAGCTTTAGTAGGGGGACACCCGGGGAGCTGTTTTTT. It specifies CASSFSRGTPGELFF.

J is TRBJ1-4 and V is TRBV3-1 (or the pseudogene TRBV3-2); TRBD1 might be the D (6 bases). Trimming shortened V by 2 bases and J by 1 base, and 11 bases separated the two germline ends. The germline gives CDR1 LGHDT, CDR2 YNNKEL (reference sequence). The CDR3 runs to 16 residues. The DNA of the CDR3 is TGTGCCAGCAGCCAACGGGGGGCTGGAACTAATGAAAAACTGTTTTTT. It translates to CASSQRGAGTNEKLFF.

The CDR3 sequence is CASSSGTGEQYF. The CDR3 nucleotides are TGTGCCAGCAGCTCTGGGACAGGGGAGCAGTATTTT. V and J are TRBV11-1 and TRBJ2-3; 10 bases align to TRBD1. The CDR3 consists of 12 residues. Germline CDR1 is SGHAT and CDR2 is FQDESV (reference sequence). With 4 bases clipped from V and 11 bases from J, the junction kept 3 bases outside the gene matches. Variable domain in full (rest from reference TRBV11-1 and TRBJ2-3): EAEVAQSPRYKITEKSQAVAFWCDPISGHATLYWYRQILGQGPELLVQFQDESVVDDSQLPKDRFSAERLKGVDSTLKIQPAELGDSAMYLCASSSGTGEQYFGPGTRLTVL.

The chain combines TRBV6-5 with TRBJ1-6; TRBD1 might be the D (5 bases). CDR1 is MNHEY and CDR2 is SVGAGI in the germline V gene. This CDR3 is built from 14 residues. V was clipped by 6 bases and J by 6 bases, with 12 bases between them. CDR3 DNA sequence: TGTGCCAGCAGCACAGCGGGGGGTAATTCACCCCTCCACTTT. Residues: CASSTAGGNSPLHF.

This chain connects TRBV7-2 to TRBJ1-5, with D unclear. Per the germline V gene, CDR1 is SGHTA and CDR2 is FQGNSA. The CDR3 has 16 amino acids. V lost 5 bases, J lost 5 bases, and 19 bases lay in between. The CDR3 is CASSPGRPRMDQPQHF. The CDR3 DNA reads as TGTGCCAGCAGCCCCGGGAGGCCGAGGATGGATCAGCCCCAGCATTTT.

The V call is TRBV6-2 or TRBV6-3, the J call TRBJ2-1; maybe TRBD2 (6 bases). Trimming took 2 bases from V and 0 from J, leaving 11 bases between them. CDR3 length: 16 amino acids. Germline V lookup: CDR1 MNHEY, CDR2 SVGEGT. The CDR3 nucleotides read TGTGCCAGCAGTTACAAAATAGCGGCCTCCTACAATGAGCAGTTCTTC. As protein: CASSYKIAASYNEQFF.

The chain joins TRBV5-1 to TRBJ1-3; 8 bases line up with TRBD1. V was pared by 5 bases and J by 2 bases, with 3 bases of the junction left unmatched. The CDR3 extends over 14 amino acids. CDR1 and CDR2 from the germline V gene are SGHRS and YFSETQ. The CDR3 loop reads CASSSTGAGNTIYF. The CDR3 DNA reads TGCGCCAGCAGTTCGACAGGGGCTGGAAACACCATATATTTT.

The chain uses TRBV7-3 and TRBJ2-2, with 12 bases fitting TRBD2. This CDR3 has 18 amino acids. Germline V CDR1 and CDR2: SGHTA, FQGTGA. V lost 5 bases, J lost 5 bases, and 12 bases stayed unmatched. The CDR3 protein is CASSPGRVLAGGTGELFF. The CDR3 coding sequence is TGTGCCAGCAGCCCCGGGCGGGTACTAGCGGGAGGTACCGGGGAGCTGTTTTTT.

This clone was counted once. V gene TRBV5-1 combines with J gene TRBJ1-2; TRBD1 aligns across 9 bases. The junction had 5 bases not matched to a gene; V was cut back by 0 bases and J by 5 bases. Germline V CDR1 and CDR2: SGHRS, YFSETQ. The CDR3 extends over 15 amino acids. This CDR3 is CASSLDQGQGYGYTF. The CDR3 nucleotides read TGCGCCAGCAGCTTGGATCAGGGACAGGGTTATGGCTACACCTTC.

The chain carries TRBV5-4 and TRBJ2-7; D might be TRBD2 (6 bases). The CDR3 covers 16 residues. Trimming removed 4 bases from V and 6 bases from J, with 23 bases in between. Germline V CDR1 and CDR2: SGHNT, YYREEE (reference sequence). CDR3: CASSGTLAAKAREQYF. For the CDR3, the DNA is TGTGCCAGCAGCGGAACTTTAGCGGCTAAGGCGCGCGAGCAGTACTTC.

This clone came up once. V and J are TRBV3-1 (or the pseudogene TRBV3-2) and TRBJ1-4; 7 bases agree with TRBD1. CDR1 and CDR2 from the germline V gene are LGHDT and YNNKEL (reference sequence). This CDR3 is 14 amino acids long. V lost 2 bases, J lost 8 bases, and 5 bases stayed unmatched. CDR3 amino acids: CASSQRDRTEKLFF. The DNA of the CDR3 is TGTGCCAGCAGCCAAAGGGACAGAACGGAAAAACTGTTTTTT.

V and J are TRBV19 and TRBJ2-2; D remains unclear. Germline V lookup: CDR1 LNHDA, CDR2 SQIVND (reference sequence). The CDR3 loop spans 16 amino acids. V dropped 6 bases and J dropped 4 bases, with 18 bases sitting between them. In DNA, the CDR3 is TGTGCCAGTAGGGTGCAAACCGAGCCGAGCACCGGGGAGCTGTTTTTT. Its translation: CASRVQTEPSTGELFF.